This T cell receptor (beta chain) was found in a study of Graves' ophthalmopathy and Graves' hyperthyroidism. Orbital computed tomography, thyroid ultrasound, TRAb, serum thyroxine and clinical symptoms formed the basis of diagnosis. Out of about 11 ml of fresh peripheral blood, PBMCs were obtained. This clonotype was seen only a few times. Amplification of TCR beta CDR3 regions used RNA transcripts. Amplification began with first-round RT-PCR using HTBI primers, then second-round multiplex PCR was performed. TCRdb re-called the multiplex PCR reads with MiXCR, one entry per CDR3 protein. The table has almost 750,000 distinct CDR3 sequences, around 40% seen once. V dropped 0 bases and J dropped 4; count of bases not matched to a gene: 5. There are 15 residues in the CDR3. Germline V gene sequence: CDR1 DFQATT, CDR2 SNEGSKA (reference sequence).

Sequencing was performed on peripheral blood. The chain links TRBV20-1 to TRBJ2-7; 11 bases map to TRBD1. This receptor was taken from an adult man with Graves' ophthalmopathy. The CDR3 here is CSARDGRDRGYEQYF. The CDR3 nucleotides are TGCAGTGCTAGAGACGGAAGGGACAGGGGGTACGAGCAGTACTTC.